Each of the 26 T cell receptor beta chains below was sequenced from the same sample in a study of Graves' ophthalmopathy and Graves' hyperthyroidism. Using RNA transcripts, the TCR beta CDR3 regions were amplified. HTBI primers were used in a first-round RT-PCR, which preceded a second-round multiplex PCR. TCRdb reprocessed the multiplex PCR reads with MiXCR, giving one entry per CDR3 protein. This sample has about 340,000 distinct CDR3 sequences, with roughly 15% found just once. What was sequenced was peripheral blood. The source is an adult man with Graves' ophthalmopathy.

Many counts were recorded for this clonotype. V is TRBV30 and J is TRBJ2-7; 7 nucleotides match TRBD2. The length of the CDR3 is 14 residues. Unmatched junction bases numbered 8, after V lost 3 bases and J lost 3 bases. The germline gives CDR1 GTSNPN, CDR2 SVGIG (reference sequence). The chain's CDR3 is CAWRGAGDRYEQYF. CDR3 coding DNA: TGTGCCTGGAGGGGCGCGGGGGACCGCTACGAGCAGTACTTC. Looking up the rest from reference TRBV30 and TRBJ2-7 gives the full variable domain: SQTIHQWPATLVQPVGSPLSLECTVEGTSNPNLYWYRQAAGRGLQLLFYSVGIGQISSEVPQNLSASRPQDRQFILSSKKLLLSDSGFYLCAWRGAGDRYEQYFGPGTRLTVT.

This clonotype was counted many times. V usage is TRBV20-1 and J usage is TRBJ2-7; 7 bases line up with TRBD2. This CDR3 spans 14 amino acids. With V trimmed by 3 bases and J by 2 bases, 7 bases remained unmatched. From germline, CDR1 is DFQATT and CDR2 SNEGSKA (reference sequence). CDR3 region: CSASWREPPYEQYF. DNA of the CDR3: TGCAGTGCTAGTTGGCGGGAGCCCCCCTACGAGCAGTACTTC.

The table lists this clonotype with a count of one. Here the CDR3 reads CASSLRSSIPTETQYF. CDR3 DNA: TGTGCCAGCAGCTTAAGGTCGAGTATCCCCACGGAGACCCAGTACTTC. The chain recombines TRBV7-2 with TRBJ2-5; no firm D call. Germline V CDR1 and CDR2: SGHTA, FQGNSA. CDR3 length equals 16 residues. Trimming removed 2 bases from V and 5 bases from J, with 18 bases in between. Variable domain in full (rest from reference TRBV7-2 and TRBJ2-5): GAGVSQSPSNKVTEKGKDVELRCDPISGHTALYWYRQSLGQGLEFLIYFQGNSAPDKSGLPSDRFSAERTGGSVSTLTIQRTQQEDSAVYLCASSLRSSIPTETQYFGPGTRLLVL.

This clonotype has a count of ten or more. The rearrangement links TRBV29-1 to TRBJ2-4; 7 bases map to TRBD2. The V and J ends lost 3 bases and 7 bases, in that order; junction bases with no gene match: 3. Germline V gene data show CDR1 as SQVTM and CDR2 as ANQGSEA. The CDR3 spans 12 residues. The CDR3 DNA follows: TGCAGCGTTGATGACGGGGGGAACATTCAGTACTTC. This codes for CSVDDGGNIQYF.

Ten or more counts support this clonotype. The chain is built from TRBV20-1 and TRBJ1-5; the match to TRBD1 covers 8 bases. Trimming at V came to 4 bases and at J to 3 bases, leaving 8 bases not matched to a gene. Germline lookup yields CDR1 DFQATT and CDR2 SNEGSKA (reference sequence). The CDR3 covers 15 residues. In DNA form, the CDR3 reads TGCAGTGCTAAGAGGACAGGGCTGATCAATCAGCCCCAGCATTTT. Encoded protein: CSAKRTGLINQPQHF.

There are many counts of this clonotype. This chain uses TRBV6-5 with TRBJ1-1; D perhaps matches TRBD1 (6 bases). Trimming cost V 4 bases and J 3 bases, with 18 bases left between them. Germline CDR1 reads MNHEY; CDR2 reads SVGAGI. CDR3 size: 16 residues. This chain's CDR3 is CASSSPSGGHYTEAFF. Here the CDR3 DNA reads TGTGCCAGCAGTTCTCCCTCCGGGGGGCACTACACTGAAGCTTTCTTT.

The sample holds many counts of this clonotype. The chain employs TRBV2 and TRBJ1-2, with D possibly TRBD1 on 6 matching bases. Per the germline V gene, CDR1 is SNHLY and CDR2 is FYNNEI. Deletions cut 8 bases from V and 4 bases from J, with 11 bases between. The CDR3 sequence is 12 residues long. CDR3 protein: CASVGQTYGYTF. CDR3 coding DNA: TGTGCCAGCGTAGGACAGACCTATGGCTACACCTTC.

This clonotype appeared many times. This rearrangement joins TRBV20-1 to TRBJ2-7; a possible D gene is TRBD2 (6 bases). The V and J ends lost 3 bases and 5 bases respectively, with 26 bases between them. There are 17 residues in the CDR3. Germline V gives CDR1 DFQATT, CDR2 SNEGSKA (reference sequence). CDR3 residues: CSASHGSQSVLRDEQYF. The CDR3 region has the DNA TGCAGTGCTAGCCACGGGAGTCAATCGGTGTTGCGGGACGAGCAGTACTTC.

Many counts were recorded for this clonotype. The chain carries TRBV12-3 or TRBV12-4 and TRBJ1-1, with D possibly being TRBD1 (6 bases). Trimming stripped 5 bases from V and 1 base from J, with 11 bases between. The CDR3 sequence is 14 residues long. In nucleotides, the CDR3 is TGTGCCAGCAGTATACAGGGCGAGAACACTGAAGCTTTCTTT. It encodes CASSIQGENTEAFF.

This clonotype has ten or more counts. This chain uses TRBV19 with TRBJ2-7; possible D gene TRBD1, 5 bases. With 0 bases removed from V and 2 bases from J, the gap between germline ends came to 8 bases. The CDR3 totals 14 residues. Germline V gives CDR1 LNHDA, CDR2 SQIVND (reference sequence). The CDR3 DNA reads TGTGCCAGTAGTATAGAGGACACAACCTACGAGCAGTACTTC. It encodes CASSIEDTTYEQYF.

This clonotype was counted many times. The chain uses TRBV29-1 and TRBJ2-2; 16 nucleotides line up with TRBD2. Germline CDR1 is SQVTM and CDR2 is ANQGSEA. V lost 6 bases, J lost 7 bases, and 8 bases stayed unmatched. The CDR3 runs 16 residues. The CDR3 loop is CSVGTSGRALSGELFF. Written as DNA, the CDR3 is TGCAGCGTAGGGACTAGCGGGAGGGCCTTGAGCGGGGAGCTGTTTTTT.

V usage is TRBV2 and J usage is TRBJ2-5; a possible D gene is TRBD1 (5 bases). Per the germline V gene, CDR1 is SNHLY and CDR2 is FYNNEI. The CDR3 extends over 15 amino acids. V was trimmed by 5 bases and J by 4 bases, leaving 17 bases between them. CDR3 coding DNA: TGTGCCAGCAGTTATCCGACAGTCCTGATAGAGACCCAGTACTTC. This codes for CASSYPTVLIETQYF.

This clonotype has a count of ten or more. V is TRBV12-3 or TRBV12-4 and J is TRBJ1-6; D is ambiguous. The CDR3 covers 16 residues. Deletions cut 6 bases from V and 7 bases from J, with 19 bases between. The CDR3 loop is CASSHESGIGNSPLHF. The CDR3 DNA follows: TGTGCCAGCAGCCACGAGTCGGGGATAGGCAATTCACCCCTCCACTTT.

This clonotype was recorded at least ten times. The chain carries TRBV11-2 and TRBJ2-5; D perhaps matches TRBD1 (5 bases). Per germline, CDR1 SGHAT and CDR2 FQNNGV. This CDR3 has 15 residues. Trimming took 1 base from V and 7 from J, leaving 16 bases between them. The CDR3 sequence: CASSLVWGPRGTQYF. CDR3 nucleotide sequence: TGTGCCAGCAGCTTAGTTTGGGGTCCTAGGGGGACCCAGTACTTC.

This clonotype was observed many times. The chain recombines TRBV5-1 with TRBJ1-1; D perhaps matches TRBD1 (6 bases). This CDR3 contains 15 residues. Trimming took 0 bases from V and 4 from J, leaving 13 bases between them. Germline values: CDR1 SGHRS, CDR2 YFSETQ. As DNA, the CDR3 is TGCGCCAGCAGCTTGGCCGGGGGCGCGGCCACTGAAGCTTTCTTT. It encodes CASSLAGGAATEAFF.

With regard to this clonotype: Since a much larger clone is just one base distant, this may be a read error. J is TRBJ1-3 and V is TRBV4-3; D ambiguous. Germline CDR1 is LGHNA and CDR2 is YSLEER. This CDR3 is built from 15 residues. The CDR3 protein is CVSSQLGVSGNTIYF. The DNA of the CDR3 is TGCGTCAGCAGCCAGCTCGGGGTCTCTGGAAACACCATATATTTT.

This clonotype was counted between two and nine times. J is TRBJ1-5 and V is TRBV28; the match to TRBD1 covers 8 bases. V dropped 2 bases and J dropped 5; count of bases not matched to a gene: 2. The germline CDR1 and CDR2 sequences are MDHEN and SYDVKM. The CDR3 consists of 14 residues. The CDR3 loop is CASSLRTGYQPQHF. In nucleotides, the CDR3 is TGTGCCAGCAGTTTAAGGACAGGGTATCAGCCCCAGCATTTT.

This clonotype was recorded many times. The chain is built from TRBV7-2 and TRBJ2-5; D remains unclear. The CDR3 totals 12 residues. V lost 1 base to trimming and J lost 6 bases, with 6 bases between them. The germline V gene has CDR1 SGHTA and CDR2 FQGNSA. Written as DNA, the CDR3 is TGTGCCAGCAGCTTAGGGAGAAAGACCCAGTACTTC. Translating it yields CASSLGRKTQYF.

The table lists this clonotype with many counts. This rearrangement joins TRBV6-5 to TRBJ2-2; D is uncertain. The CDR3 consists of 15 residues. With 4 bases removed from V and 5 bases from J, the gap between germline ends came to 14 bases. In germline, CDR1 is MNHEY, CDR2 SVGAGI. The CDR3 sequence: CASSWDWEDTGELFF. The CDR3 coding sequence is TGTGCCAGCAGTTGGGATTGGGAAGATACCGGGGAGCTGTTTTTT.

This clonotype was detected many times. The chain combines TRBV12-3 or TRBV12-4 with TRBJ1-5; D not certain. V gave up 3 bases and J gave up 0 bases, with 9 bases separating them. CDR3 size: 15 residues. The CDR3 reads CASSLTATSNQPQHF. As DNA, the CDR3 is TGTGCCAGCAGTTTGACGGCTACTAGCAATCAGCCCCAGCATTTT.

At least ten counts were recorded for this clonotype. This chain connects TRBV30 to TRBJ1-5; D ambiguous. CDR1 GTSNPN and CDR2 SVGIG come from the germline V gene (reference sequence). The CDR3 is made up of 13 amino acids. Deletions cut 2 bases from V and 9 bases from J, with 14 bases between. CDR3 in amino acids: CAWSLALKGPQHF. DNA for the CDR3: TGTGCCTGGAGTTTGGCCCTTAAGGGGCCCCAGCATTTT.

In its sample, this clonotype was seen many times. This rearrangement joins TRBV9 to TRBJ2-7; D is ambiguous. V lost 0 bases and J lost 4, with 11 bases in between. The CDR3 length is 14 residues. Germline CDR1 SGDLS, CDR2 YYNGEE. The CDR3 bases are TGTGCCAGCAGCGTAGGAGTGGGGTCGTACGAGCAGTACTTC. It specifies CASSVGVGSYEQYF. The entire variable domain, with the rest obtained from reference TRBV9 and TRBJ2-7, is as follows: DSGVTQTPKHLITATGQRVTLRCSPRSGDLSVYWYQQSLDQGLQFLIQYYNGEERAKGNILERFSAQQFPDLHSELNLSSLELGDSALYFCASSVGVGSYEQYFGPGTRLTVT.

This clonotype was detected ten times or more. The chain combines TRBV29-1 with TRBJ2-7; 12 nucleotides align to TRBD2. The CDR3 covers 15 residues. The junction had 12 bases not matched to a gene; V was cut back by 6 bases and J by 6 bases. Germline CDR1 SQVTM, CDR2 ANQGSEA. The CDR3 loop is CSVAWTSGELGEQYF. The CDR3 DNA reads TGCAGCGTCGCCTGGACTAGCGGGGAGTTGGGCGAGCAGTACTTC.

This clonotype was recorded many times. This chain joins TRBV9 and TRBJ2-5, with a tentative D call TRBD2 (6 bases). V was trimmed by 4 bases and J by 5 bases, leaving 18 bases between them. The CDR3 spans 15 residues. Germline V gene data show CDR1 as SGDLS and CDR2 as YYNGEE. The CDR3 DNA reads TGTGCCAGCAGCACATCGAGGATGGGGAGGGAGACCCAGTACTTC. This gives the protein CASSTSRMGRETQYF.

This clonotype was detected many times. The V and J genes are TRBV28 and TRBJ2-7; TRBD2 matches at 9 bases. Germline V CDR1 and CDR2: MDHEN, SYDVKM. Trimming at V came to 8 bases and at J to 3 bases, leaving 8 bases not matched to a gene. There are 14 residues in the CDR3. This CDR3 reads CASDKREDDYEQYF. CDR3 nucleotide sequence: TGTGCCAGCGACAAGCGGGAGGACGACTACGAGCAGTACTTC.

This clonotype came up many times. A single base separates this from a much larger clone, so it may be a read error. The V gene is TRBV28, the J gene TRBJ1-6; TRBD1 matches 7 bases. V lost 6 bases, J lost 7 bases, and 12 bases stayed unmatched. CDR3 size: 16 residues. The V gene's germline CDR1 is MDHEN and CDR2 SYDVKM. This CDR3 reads CASRDGMTGPNSPLHF. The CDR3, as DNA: TGTGCCAGCAGAGACGGGATGACAGGGCCAAATTCACCCCTCCACTTT.